This T cell receptor beta chain is drawn from a study of neurological immune-mediated disorders. TCRdb used MiXCR to reprocess the 5' RACE reads, holding one entry per CDR3 protein. The profile shows about 76,000 distinct CDR3 sequences, 17% of them singletons. The table lists this clonotype with many counts. Looked up from germline, CDR1 is LGHNA and CDR2 is YNFKEQ. V lost 1 base, J lost 4 bases, and 4 bases stayed unmatched. The CDR3 is 16 residues long. This TCR came from a woman aged 40-49 years in good health. The sequenced material came from PBMCs. The chain has TRBV4-2 and TRBJ2-2; 9 nucleotides align to TRBD2. CDR3 sequence reads: CASSQGGGGATGELFF. CDR3 bases: TGTGCCAGCAGCCAAGGGGGCGGGGGGGCCACCGGGGAGCTGTTTTTT.